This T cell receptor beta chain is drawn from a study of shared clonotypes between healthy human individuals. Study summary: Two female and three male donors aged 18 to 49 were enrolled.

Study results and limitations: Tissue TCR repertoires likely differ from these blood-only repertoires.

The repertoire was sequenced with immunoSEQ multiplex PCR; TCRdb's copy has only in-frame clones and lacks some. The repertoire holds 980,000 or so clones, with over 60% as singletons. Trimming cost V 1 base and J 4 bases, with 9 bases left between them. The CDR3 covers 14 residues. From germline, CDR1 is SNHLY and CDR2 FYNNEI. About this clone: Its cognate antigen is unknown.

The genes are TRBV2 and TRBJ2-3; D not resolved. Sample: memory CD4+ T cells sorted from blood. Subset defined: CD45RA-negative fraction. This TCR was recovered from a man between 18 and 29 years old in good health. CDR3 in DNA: TGTGCCAGCAGTGAAGAGGGTTTTGCAGATACGCAGTATTTT. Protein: CASSEEGFADTQYF.